The 7 T cell receptor beta chains below come from one sample, sequenced in a study of T-cell reconstitution after alpha-beta-depleted transplantation in children. Preparation of the TCRbeta library used unique molecular identifiers. MiXCR, applied by TCRdb to the PCR reads, yields one record per CDR3 protein. The repertoire has almost 600,000 distinct CDR3 sequences, 27% of them found once; the top ten carry just over 35%. The material was PBMCs, obtained before TCRalphabeta/CD19-depleted stem cell transplant. The receptors stem from a boy younger than two with Wiskott-Aldrich syndrome, due to receive a stem cell transplant.

The chain uses TRBV5-1 and TRBJ1-3; TRBD1 matches 10 bases. From germline, CDR1 is SGHRS and CDR2 YFSETQ. Trimming at V came to 3 bases and at J to 0 bases, leaving 3 bases not matched to a gene. The CDR3 runs to 16 residues. The CDR3 DNA sequence: TGCGCCAGCAGCTGGGGACAGGGGAGCTCTGGAAACACCATATATTTT. It translates to CASSWGQGSSGNTIYF.

The rearrangement joins TRBV13 to TRBJ2-5, with TRBD2 matching over 13 bases. Germline V gene data show CDR1 as PRHDT and CDR2 as FYEKMQ (reference sequence). V lost 7 bases to trimming and J lost 4 bases; unmatched junction nucleotides: 18. The CDR3 has 19 residues. CDR3 residues: CASTRQGLAGAAAAETQYF. CDR3 nucleotide sequence: TGTGCCAGCACCAGACAAGGACTAGCGGGAGCAGCGGCGGCAGAGACCCAGTACTTC.

The chain employs TRBV7-2 and TRBJ2-1, with TRBD2 identical over 8 bases. The V gene end was trimmed by 5 bases and the J gene end by 4 bases; junction bases not matched to a gene: 13. The V gene's germline CDR1 is SGHTA and CDR2 FQGNSA. This CDR3 contains 17 residues. The CDR3 bases are TGTGCCAGCAGCCCGCGATTGGGTAGCGGGAATTACAATGAGCAGTTCTTC. It translates to CASSPRLGSGNYNEQFF.

The J gene is TRBJ2-3, the V gene TRBV5-6; D might be TRBD1 (5 bases). The CDR3 length is 14 residues. The V end was cut by 0 bases, the J end by 9 bases, with 14 bases between. Germline CDR1 reads SGHDT; CDR2 reads YYEEEE. This CDR3 is CASSLAGGRATQYF. The CDR3 DNA follows: TGTGCCAGCAGCTTGGCCGGCGGCAGGGCCACGCAGTATTTT.

The CDR3, as DNA: TGCGCCAGCAGCTTGGGGGACGTCAAATACAATGAGCAGTTCTTC. Protein: CASSLGDVKYNEQFF. This chain joins TRBV5-1 and TRBJ2-1; D could derive from TRBD1 or TRBD2 (5 bases each). Germline assignment: CDR1 SGHRS and CDR2 YFSETQ. Between the trimmed V and J ends, which lost 0 bases and 4 bases, there was a span of 11 bases. This CDR3 has 15 amino acids.

The gene calls are TRBV10-3 and TRBJ2-3; unclear D gene. V lost 4 bases to trimming and J lost 14 bases, with 4 bases between them. Germline CDR1 reads ENHRY; CDR2 reads SYGVKD. This CDR3 contains 8 residues. CDR3 nucleotide sequence: TGTGCCATCAGTGTTGGGTATTTT. Translated, it gives CAISVGYF.

The chain joins TRBV10-1 to TRBJ2-7; the D gene is possibly TRBD1 (6 bases). Germline V gene lookup returns CDR1 WNHNN and CDR2 SYGVQD (reference sequence). The CDR3 has 12 residues. Between the trimmed V and J ends, which lost 10 bases and 2 bases, there was a span of 12 bases. CDR3 sequence reads: CATARGPYEQYF. Written as DNA, the CDR3 is TGCGCCACCGCCAGGGGCCCCTACGAGCAGTACTTC.